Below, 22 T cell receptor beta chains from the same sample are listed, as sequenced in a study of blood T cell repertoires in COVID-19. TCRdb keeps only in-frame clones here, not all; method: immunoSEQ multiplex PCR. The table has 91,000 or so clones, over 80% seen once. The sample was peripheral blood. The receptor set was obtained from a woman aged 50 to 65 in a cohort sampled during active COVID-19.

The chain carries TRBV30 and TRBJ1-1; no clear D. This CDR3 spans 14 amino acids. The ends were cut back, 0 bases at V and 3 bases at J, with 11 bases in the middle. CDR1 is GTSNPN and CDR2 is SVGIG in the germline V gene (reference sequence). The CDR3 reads CAWSVNLGDTEAFF. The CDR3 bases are TGTGCCTGGAGTGTAAATCTCGGGGACACTGAAGCTTTCTTT.

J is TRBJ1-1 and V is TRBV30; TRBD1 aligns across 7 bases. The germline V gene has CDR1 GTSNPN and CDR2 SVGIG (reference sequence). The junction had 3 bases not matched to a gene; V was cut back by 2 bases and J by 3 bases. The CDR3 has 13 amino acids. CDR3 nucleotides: TGTGCCTGGAGTACAGGGACAGACACTGAAGCTTTCTTT. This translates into CAWSTGTDTEAFF.

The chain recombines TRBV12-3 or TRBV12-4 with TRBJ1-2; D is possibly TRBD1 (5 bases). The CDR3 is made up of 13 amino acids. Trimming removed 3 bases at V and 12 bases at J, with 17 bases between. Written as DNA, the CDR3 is TGTGCCAGCAGTTTCGCGGGGGATGGTGAGAACACCTTC. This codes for CASSFAGDGENTF.

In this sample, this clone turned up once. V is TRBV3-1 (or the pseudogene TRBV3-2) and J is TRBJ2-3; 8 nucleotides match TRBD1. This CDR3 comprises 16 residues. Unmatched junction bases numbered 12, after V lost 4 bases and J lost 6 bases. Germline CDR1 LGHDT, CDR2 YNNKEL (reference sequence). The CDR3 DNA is TGTGCCAGCAGCCCCTGGACAGGGAGATTCACGGATACGCAGTATTTT. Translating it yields CASSPWTGRFTDTQYF.

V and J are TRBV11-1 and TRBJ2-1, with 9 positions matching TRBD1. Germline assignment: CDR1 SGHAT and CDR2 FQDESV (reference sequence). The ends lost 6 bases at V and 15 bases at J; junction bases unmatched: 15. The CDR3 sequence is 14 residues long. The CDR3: CASRRRDRATEWFF. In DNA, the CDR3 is TGTGCCAGCAGACGTCGGGACAGGGCAACAGAATGGTTCTTC.

This CDR3 is CASSQGTGGAKTQYF. CDR3 bases: TGTGCCAGCAGCCAAGGTACAGGGGGCGCGAAGACCCAGTACTTC. The rearrangement joins TRBV3-1 (or the pseudogene TRBV3-2) to TRBJ2-5; 9 positions agree with TRBD1. The ends lost 1 base at V and 6 bases at J; junction bases unmatched: 6. CDR3 length equals 15 residues. The germline CDR1 and CDR2 sequences are LGHDT and YNNKEL (reference sequence).

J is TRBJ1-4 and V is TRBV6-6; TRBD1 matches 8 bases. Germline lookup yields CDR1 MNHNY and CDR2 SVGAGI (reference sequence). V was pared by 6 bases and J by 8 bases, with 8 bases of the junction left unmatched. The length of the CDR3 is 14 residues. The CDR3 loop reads CASRNTGGREKLFF. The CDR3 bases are TGTGCCAGCAGGAATACAGGGGGAAGGGAAAAACTGTTTTTT.

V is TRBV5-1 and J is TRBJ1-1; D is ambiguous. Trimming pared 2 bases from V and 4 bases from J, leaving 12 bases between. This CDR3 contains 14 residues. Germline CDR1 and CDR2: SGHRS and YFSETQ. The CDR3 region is CASSLDAGVTEAFF. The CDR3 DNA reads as TGCGCCAGCAGCTTAGATGCAGGTGTCACTGAAGCTTTCTTT.

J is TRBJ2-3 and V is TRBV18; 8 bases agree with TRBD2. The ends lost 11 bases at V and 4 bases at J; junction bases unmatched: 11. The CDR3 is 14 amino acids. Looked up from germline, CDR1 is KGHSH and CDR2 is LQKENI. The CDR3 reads CASAGREVPDTQYF. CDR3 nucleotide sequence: TGTGCCTCCGCGGGGCGGGAGGTCCCAGATACGCAGTATTTT.

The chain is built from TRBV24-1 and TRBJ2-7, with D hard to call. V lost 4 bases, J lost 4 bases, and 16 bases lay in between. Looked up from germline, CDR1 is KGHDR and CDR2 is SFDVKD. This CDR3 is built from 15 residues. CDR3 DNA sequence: TGTGCCACCAGTGACCACCATAAACACCCATACGAGCAGTACTTC. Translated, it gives CATSDHHKHPYEQYF.

Here the CDR3 DNA reads TGTGCCAGCAGCCGGGAGGGGACAGGGGATTACGAGCAGTACTTC. Translation: CASSREGTGDYEQYF. The gene calls are TRBV6-5 and TRBJ2-7; the match to TRBD1 covers 10 bases. The V gene's germline CDR1 is MNHEY and CDR2 SVGAGI. V trimming: 6 bases; J trimming: 4 bases; junction bases outside the gene matches: 9. The CDR3 sequence is 15 residues long.

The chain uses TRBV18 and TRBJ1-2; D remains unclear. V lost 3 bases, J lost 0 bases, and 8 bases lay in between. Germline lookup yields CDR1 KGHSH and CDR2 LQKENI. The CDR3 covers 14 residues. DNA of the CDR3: TGTGCCAGCTCACCCGGGTTAGCTAACTATGGCTACACCTTC. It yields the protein CASSPGLANYGYTF.

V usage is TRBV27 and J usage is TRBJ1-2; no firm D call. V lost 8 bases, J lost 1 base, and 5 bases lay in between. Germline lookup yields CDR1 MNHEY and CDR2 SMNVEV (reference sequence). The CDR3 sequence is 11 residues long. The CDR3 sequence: CASPSNYGYTF. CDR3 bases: TGTGCCAGCCCCAGTAACTATGGCTACACCTTC.

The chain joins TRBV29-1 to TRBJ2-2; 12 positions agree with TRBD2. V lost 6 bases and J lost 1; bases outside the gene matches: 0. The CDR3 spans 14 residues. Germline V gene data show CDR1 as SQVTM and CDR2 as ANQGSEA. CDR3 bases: TGCAGCGTGGGACTAGCGGGGAACACCGGGGAGCTGTTTTTT. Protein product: CSVGLAGNTGELFF.

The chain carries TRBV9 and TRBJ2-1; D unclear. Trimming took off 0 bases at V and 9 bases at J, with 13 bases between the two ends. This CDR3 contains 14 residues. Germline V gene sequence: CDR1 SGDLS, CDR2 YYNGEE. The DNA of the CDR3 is TGTGCCAGCAGCGTAGAGTGGAGTCTTGGTGAGCAGTTCTTC. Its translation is CASSVEWSLGEQFF.

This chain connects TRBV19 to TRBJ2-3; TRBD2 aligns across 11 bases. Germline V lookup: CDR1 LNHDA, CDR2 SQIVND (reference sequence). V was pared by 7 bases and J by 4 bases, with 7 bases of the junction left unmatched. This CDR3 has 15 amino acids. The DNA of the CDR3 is TGTGCCAGTACCTCTAGCGGGAGGAGATCAGATACGCAGTATTTT. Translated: CASTSSGRRSDTQYF.

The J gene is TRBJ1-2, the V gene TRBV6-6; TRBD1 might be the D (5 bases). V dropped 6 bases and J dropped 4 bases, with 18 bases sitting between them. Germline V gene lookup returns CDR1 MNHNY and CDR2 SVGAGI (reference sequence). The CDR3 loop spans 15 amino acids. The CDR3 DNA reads TGTGCCAGCAGCAGCCCGGGCAGGGTCATCTATGGCTACACCTTC. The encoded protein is CASSSPGRVIYGYTF.

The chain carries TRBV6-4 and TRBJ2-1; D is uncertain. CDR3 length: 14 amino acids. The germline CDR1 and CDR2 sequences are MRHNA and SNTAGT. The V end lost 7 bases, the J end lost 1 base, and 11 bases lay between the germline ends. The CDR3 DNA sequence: TGTGCCAGCACCAATTATAGTTCCTACAATGAGCAGTTCTTC. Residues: CASTNYSSYNEQFF.

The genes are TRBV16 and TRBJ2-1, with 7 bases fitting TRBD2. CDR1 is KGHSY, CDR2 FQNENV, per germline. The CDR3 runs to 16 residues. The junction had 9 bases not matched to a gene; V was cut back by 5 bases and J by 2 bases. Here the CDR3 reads CASSSPAGSPYNEQFF. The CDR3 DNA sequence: TGTGCCAGCAGCTCCCCAGCGGGGAGCCCCTACAATGAGCAGTTCTTC. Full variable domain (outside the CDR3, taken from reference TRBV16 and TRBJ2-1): GEEVAQTPKHLVRGEGQKAKLYCAPIKGHSYVFWYQQVLKNEFKFLISFQNENVFDETGMPKERFSAKCLPNSPCSLEIQATKLEDSAVYFCASSSPAGSPYNEQFFGPGTRLTVL.

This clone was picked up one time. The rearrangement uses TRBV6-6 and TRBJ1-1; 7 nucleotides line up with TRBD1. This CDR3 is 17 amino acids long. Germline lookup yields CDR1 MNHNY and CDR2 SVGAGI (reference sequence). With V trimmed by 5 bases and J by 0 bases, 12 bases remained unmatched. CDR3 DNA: TGTGCCAGCAGTCGAAGATATACAGGGGCCCTGAACACTGAAGCTTTCTTT. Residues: CASSRRYTGALNTEAFF.

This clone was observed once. This CDR3 reads CASSQEKERGGRDTQYF. For the CDR3, the DNA is TGCGCCAGCAGCCAAGAAAAGGAGCGGGGGGGTCGGGATACGCAGTATTTT. The J gene is TRBJ2-3, the V gene TRBV4-1; TRBD2 matches at 10 bases. Trimming at V came to 0 bases and at J to 6 bases, leaving 9 bases not matched to a gene. Germline loops: CDR1 MGHRA, CDR2 YSYEKL. This CDR3 contains 17 residues.

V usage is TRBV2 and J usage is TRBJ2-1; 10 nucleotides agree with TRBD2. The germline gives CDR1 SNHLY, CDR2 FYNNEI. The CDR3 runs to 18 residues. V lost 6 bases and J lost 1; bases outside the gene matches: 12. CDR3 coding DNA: TGTGCCAGCAGGGTGACTAGCGGGTCCGGGAGTTCCTACAATGAGCAGTTCTTC. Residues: CASRVTSGSGSSYNEQFF.